The text below deals with one TCR beta chain. Its antigen remains unidentified. Other DNA sequences in the same sample also yield this CDR3. The data originate from a study of cytomegalovirus exposure and HLA in healthy donors. The V gene lost 6 bases and the J gene lost 1 base, with 7 bases spanning the gap. The CDR3 is made up of 13 amino acids. Looked up from germline, CDR1 is MNHEY and CDR2 is SMNVEV (reference sequence). Study-level findings and limits: Other equally common chains were less clonally expanded than HLA-associated TCR beta chains, a later analysis showed.

The study ran its PCR with 60 Vbeta and 13 Jbeta primers. Repertoires were generated with immunoSEQ multiplex PCR, while TCRdb's copy carries only in-frame clones and drops some. Of around 170,000 clones listed, over 70% are singletons. The TCR sequence derives from a woman in her 50s in good health and CMV-seropositive. Sequenced input: PBMCs. The chain is built from TRBV27 and TRBJ1-5; tentative D call: TRBD1 (5 bases). As DNA, the CDR3 is TGTGCCAGCAGACGACAGAGCAATCAGCCCCAGCATTTT. Translation gives CASRRQSNQPQHF.